What follows are 21 T cell receptor beta chains derived from one specimen sequenced in a study of post-analysis software for immune sequencing data (dated by TCRdb to the mid-2010s). For these TCRs, the target antigens are not known. Library construction relied on PCR. The reads were generated on an Illumina HiSeq 2500. To reduce PCR and sequencing biases, unique molecular identifiers were incorporated into the TCR beta cDNA libraries. TCRdb reprocessing: public reads trimmed at Q25 with fastp, clones called with MiXCR, in-frame beta chains kept. Every distinct CDR3 protein forms one entry, paired with its most common genes and DNA. The sample yields around 400,000 distinct CDR3 sequences; 35% to 45% were counted once. The ten largest clones capture 7.5% to 8.5% of the sample. Overall study outcomes, separate from this receptor: About five TRBV segments, including TRBV5-6, TRBV5-1 and TRBV20-1, were significantly more frequent in patients than controls.

The sample consisted of blood. The receptors stem from a girl aged 2-10 years with multiple sclerosis.

Regarding this clonotype: At one of its ends the junction is not consistent with the germline gene, which may arise from a read error. The genes are TRBV20-1 and TRBJ1-2; unclear D gene. Germline CDR1 reads DFQATT; CDR2 reads SNEGSKA (reference sequence). The CDR3 length is 13 residues. The CDR3 region is CSARDGRDYGYTF. The CDR3 coding sequence is TGCAGTGCTAGAGATGGCAGAGACTATGGCTACACCTTT.

The sample holds a few counts of this clonotype. V and J are TRBV6-6 and TRBJ2-1; a weak D match, TRBD1 (6 bases). V lost 4 bases and J 9 bases, leaving 25 bases between the germline ends. Germline loops: CDR1 MNHNY, CDR2 SVGAGI (reference sequence). The CDR3 runs 17 residues. The DNA of the CDR3 is TGTGCCAGCAGTTCGCGGGCGTTAGCAGGGGTCAAGAGTGAGCAGTTCTTC. The encoded protein is CASSSRALAGVKSEQFF.

The chain carries TRBV20-1 and TRBJ2-3, with TRBD2 matching 12 bases. The CDR3 consists of 14 residues. Trimming cost V 5 bases and J 1 base; bases outside gene matches: 1. In germline, CDR1 is DFQATT, CDR2 SNEGSKA (reference sequence). The CDR3 region is CSAGTSGRTDTQYF. The CDR3 DNA sequence: TGCAGTGCTGGGACTAGCGGGCGCACAGATACGCAGTATTTT.

As for this clonotype: Its ends do not fully match the called genes, so a read error is possible. The gene calls are TRBV28 and TRBJ2-1; 9 nucleotides agree with TRBD2. The CDR3 length is 18 residues. Germline V gene data show CDR1 as MDHEN and CDR2 as SYDVKM. CDR3 region: CASTPRVGASGKYNGQFF. CDR3 DNA sequence: TGTGCCAGCACCCCGCGGGTGGGGGCTAGCGGGAAGTACAATGGGCAGTTCTTC.

The chain couples TRBV24-1 to TRBJ1-4; D is undetermined. Trimming shortened V by 7 bases and J by 7 bases, and 6 bases separated the two germline ends. The CDR3 totals 11 residues. Germline V gives CDR1 KGHDR, CDR2 SFDVKD. Here the CDR3 reads CATRICEKLFF. In DNA form, the CDR3 reads TGTGCCACCAGAATATGTGAAAAACTGTTTTTT.

The chain combines TRBV12-3 or TRBV12-4 with TRBJ2-5; 7 nucleotides line up with TRBD1. The V and J ends lost 1 base and 11 bases, in that order; junction bases with no gene match: 10. The CDR3 length is 14 residues. The CDR3 reads CASSLGQGSTEQYF. The CDR3 coding sequence is TGTGCCAGCAGTTTAGGACAGGGCTCTACGGAGCAGTACTTC.

This clonotype was recorded a few times. This rearrangement joins TRBV6-6 to TRBJ2-3; TRBD2 agrees at 8 bases. Germline V gene data show CDR1 as MNHNY and CDR2 as SVGAGI (reference sequence). The ends lost 6 bases at V and 3 bases at J; junction bases unmatched: 2. This CDR3 is built from 13 residues. The DNA of the CDR3 is TGTGCCAGCAGGCCGGGGGGGACAGATACGCAGTATTTT. Translated, it gives CASRPGGTDTQYF.

This clonotype was picked up a small number of times. The chain recombines TRBV12-3 or TRBV12-4 with TRBJ1-2; TRBD1 might be the D (6 bases). The CDR3 has 15 residues. The V gene lost 5 bases and the J gene lost 2 bases, with 15 bases spanning the gap. For the CDR3, the DNA is TGTGCCAGCAGTCCAGGGGCGGAGGGCAACTATGGCTACACCTTC. As protein: CASSPGAEGNYGYTF.

This clonotype was detected a few times. The J gene is TRBJ2-4, the V gene TRBV14; unclear D gene. The end of the DNA aligns better with TRBJ2-5, so the J call may be wrong. This CDR3 contains 12 residues. Germline V gives CDR1 SGHDN, CDR2 FVKESK. CDR3 loop: CASSQVGVTQYF. CDR3 DNA sequence: TGTGCCAGCAGCCAAGTGGGTGTGACCCAGTACTTC.

This clonotype has a handful of counts. V gene TRBV5-1 combines with J gene TRBJ2-3, with a tentative D call TRBD1 (6 bases). This CDR3 is 14 amino acids long. From germline, CDR1 is SGHRS and CDR2 YFSETQ. V was pared by 0 bases and J by 5 bases, with 10 bases between. CDR3 nucleotides: TGCGCCAGCAGCTTGGGACAGGTGCAAGATACGCAGTATTTT. Protein: CASSLGQVQDTQYF.

This chain joins TRBV28 and TRBJ1-5; D is ambiguous. Germline V gene data show CDR1 as MDHEN and CDR2 as SYDVKM. The germline V and J ends were trimmed by 3 bases and 2 bases, with 5 bases remaining between them. The CDR3 length is 13 residues. The CDR3 protein is CASSFYGNQPQHF. The CDR3 bases are TGTGCCAGCAGTTTTTACGGCAATCAGCCCCAGCATTTT.

The chain combines TRBV28 with TRBJ1-1, with a weak D call TRBD1 (5 bases). V was trimmed by 4 bases and J by 4 bases, leaving 16 bases between them. The CDR3 is 15 residues long. Germline loops: CDR1 MDHEN, CDR2 SYDVKM. The CDR3: CASSSWTGGITEAFF. The CDR3 DNA sequence: TGTGCCAGCAGTTCATGGACGGGGGGGATCACTGAAGCTTTCTTT. Complete variable domain (other parts from reference TRBV28 and TRBJ1-1): DVKVTQSSRYLVKRTGEKVFLECVQDMDHENMFWYRQDPGLGLRLIYFSYDVKMKEKGDIPEGYSVSREKKERFSLILESASTNQTSMYLCASSSWTGGITEAFFGQGTRLTVV.

The chain recombines TRBV27 with TRBJ2-5, with 7 nucleotides matching TRBD2. The CDR3 sequence is 16 residues long. V lost 2 bases, J lost 2 bases, and 8 bases stayed unmatched. Germline lookup yields CDR1 MNHEY and CDR2 SMNVEV (reference sequence). The CDR3 DNA sequence: TGTGCCAGCAGTTTAGCTAGCGGACTACGGCAAGAGACCCAGTACTTC. Its translation is CASSLASGLRQETQYF.

The rearrangement joins TRBV12-3 or TRBV12-4 to TRBJ1-1; D gene unclear. The CDR3 is 15 amino acids. The ends were cut back, 6 bases at V and 3 bases at J, with 17 bases in the middle. CDR3 protein: CASREHPRSDTEAFF. As DNA, the CDR3 is TGTGCCAGCAGGGAACATCCTAGGTCGGACACTGAAGCTTTCTTT.

The V and J genes are TRBV2 and TRBJ2-7; TRBD2 aligns across 8 bases. The J call is uncertain, as TRBJ2-5 better fits the DNA end. Germline CDR1 is SNHLY and CDR2 is FYNNEI. The length of the CDR3 is 16 residues. In DNA, the CDR3 is TGTGCCAGCAGTGCCGATTTGGGAAGCGGGGGTAAGACCCAGTACTTC. Its translation: CASSADLGSGGKTQYF.

The rearrangement links TRBV27 to TRBJ2-7; D could derive from TRBD1 or TRBD2 (5 bases each). Trimming removed 8 bases from V and 5 bases from J, with 16 bases in between. Germline V gives CDR1 MNHEY, CDR2 SMNVEV (reference sequence). The CDR3 spans 13 residues. For the CDR3, the DNA is TGTGCCAGCGGTCGTGCAGGGACGCACGAGCAGTACTTC. Translated, it gives CASGRAGTHEQYF.

This clonotype occurred a few times. CDR3 DNA: TGCGCCAGCAGCCAAGGGATTCACGGGACAGACAATGAAAAACTGTTTTTT. It codes for CASSQGIHGTDNEKLFF. The rearrangement uses TRBV4-3 and TRBJ1-4, with 7 bases that match TRBD1. The length of the CDR3 is 17 residues. J was trimmed by 5 bases and V by 1 base; bases with no gene match: 10. CDR1 LGHNA and CDR2 YSLEER come from the germline V gene.

On this clonotype itself: In this CDR3 the conserved last residue, phenylalanine or tryptophan, is missing, so a read error is likely. V is TRBV6-5 and J is TRBJ2-7; D is perhaps TRBD1 (5 bases). Germline V CDR1 and CDR2: MNHEY, SVGAGI. This CDR3 spans 12 amino acids. The CDR3 loop is CASIGASYKQYL. The CDR3 DNA reads as TGTGCCAGCATAGGGGCCTCCTACAAGCAGTACTTA.

The gene calls are TRBV5-1 and TRBJ2-7, with D tentatively TRBD1 or TRBD2 (5 bases each). Trimming pared 0 bases from V and 5 bases from J, leaving 12 bases between. Per germline, CDR1 SGHRS and CDR2 YFSETQ. The CDR3 totals 14 residues. In DNA, the CDR3 is TGCGCCAGCAGCTTGGAAGCCAGGGACCACGAGCAGTACTTC. This sequence encodes CASSLEARDHEQYF.

This sequence joins TRBV7-2 and TRBJ2-5; D tentatively fits TRBD1 or TRBD2 (5 bases each). The V end was cut by 2 bases, the J end by 11 bases, with 18 bases between. CDR1 is SGHTA, CDR2 FQGNSA, per germline. This CDR3 is built from 14 residues. CDR3 coding DNA: TGTGCCAGCAGCTTACTCCTCACCACAGGAGGTCAGTACTTC. Amino acids: CASSLLLTTGGQYF.

This clonotype came up a few times. In nucleotides, the CDR3 is TGTGCCAGCAGCCAACAGGGGGTGAGAAACGAGCAGTACTTC. Translating it yields CASSQQGVRNEQYF. The chain has TRBV6-2 or TRBV6-3 and TRBJ2-7; 8 nucleotides agree with TRBD1. V shed 6 bases and J 5 bases; nucleotides not matched to a gene: 9. The CDR3 loop spans 14 amino acids. Germline loops: CDR1 MNHEY, CDR2 SVGEGT.